The 21 T cell receptor beta chains given below trace back to one sample, sequenced in a study of molecular identifiers for immune sequencing clone quantification. TCRdb called the PCR reads again in MiXCR, with one record for every CDR3 protein. This sample has 300,000 to 400,000 distinct CDR3 sequences, with 24% found just once. Sequences were obtained from naive CD8+ T cells from blood, with Jurkat cell RNA spiked in. Subset meaning: FACS-sorted CD8+CD4-CCR7+CD45RA+ naive T cells. Every receptor here comes from a human donor in good health. Some libraries in this study had Jurkat cell RNA spiked in.

In its sample, this clonotype was seen a few times. This chain links TRBV12-3 or TRBV12-4 with TRBJ2-3, with D unresolved. The V gene lost 3 bases and the J gene lost 3 bases, with 10 bases spanning the gap. The CDR3 has 14 amino acids. In DNA form, the CDR3 reads TGTGCCAGCAGTTTTGATGGGAAGACAGATACGCAGTATTTT. Translated, it gives CASSFDGKTDTQYF.

Remarks on this clonotype: A read error may be the cause here, since a much bigger clone is one base away. A read error is likely, as this CDR3 ends without the conserved phenylalanine or tryptophan. The chain couples TRBV29-1 to TRBJ2-7, with a weak D call TRBD2 (6 bases). The CDR3 runs to 11 residues. Germline-derived CDR1 and CDR2 are SQVTM and ANQGSEA. V gave up 6 bases and J gave up 4 bases, with 10 bases separating them. CDR3 loop: CSVGGMYEQYI. For the CDR3, the DNA is TGCAGCGTCGGCGGGATGTACGAGCAGTACATC.

The rearrangement uses TRBV11-2 and TRBJ1-1; D gene uncertain. Germline V gene sequence: CDR1 SGHAT, CDR2 FQNNGV. This CDR3 is 14 amino acids long. Deletions cut 4 bases from V and 2 bases from J, with 11 bases between. The DNA of the CDR3 is TGTGCCAGCAGCTCTCCTCGGTCTAACACTGAAGCTTTCTTT. Translating gives CASSSPRSNTEAFF.

This clonotype has a handful of counts. The chain employs TRBV7-9 and TRBJ2-5; TRBD1 is a possible D gene (5 bases). V was pared by 4 bases and J by 7 bases, with 19 bases between. CDR3 size: 15 residues. CDR1 is SEHNR and CDR2 is FQNEAQ in the germline V gene (reference sequence). The CDR3 reads CASSSDQHRRPTQYF. CDR3 DNA: TGTGCCAGCAGCTCCGACCAACACAGGCGCCCGACCCAGTACTTC.

This clonotype was detected only a few times. This sequence joins TRBV11-2 and TRBJ2-7, with 8 bases lining up with TRBD1. The trim removed 3 bases at V and 4 bases at J, leaving 8 bases unmatched. CDR3 length equals 15 residues. Per germline, CDR1 SGHAT and CDR2 FQNNGV. The chain's CDR3 is CASSFGGQGLYEQYF. Here the CDR3 DNA reads TGTGCCAGCAGCTTCGGAGGACAGGGCTTGTACGAGCAGTACTTC.

This clonotype occurred many times. One end of the junction fails to match germline, which may point to a read error. This sequence joins TRBV29-1 and TRBJ2-3; D is possibly TRBD1 (5 bases). This CDR3 region has 13 residues. Germline V gene sequence: CDR1 SQVTM, CDR2 ANQGSEA. This CDR3 is CSVEERLTALSYF. CDR3 bases: TGCAGCGTAGAAGAACGTTTGACAGCACTTTCCTATTTT.

The rearrangement uses TRBV2 and TRBJ2-3, with 11 positions matching TRBD2. Germline V CDR1 and CDR2: SNHLY, FYNNEI. J gave up 2 bases and V 4 bases, and 20 bases lay outside the gene matches. CDR3 length equals 21 residues. The CDR3: CASSVSTSGDVPNRYTDTQYF. The CDR3, as DNA: TGTGCCAGCAGTGTATCGACTAGCGGGGACGTTCCTAATAGATACACAGATACGCAGTATTTT.

Regarding this clonotype: A much larger clone differs by one base, so this may be a read error. A read error is likely, as this CDR3 ends without the conserved phenylalanine or tryptophan. The genes are TRBV6-5 and TRBJ1-2; 9 bases align to TRBD1. The germline CDR1 and CDR2 sequences are MNHEY and SVGAGI. V lost 0 bases, J lost 3 bases, and 5 bases stayed unmatched. The CDR3 extends over 16 amino acids. The CDR3: CASSYSIGQGYYGYTL. As DNA, the CDR3 is TGTGCCAGCAGTTACTCGATTGGACAGGGGTACTATGGCTACACCCTC.

This clonotype appeared a few times. The chain couples TRBV6-2 or TRBV6-3 to TRBJ2-1; the match to TRBD2 covers 9 bases. V lost 2 bases and J lost 7; bases outside the gene matches: 6. Germline V gives CDR1 MNHEY, CDR2 SVGEGT. The CDR3 runs to 15 residues. CDR3 amino acids: CASSYVAGGPNEQFF. CDR3 coding DNA: TGTGCCAGCAGTTACGTTGCGGGAGGGCCTAATGAGCAGTTCTTC.

As regards this clonotype: A read error may explain this, as a much larger clone is one base away. CDR3 protein: CASSPPASGGAEPQYF. DNA for the CDR3: TGCGCCAGCAGCCCCCCGGCGTCAGGGGGCGCGGAGCCCCAGTACTTC. The chain combines TRBV5-1 with TRBJ2-5, with TRBD1 matching 8 bases. This CDR3 contains 16 residues. V gave up 4 bases and J gave up 9 bases; unmatched junction bases: 17. From germline, CDR1 is SGHRS and CDR2 YFSETQ. The complete variable domain, with remaining parts taken from reference TRBV5-1 and TRBJ2-5, reads KAGVTQTPRYLIKTRGQQVTLSCSPISGHRSVSWYQQTPGQGLQFLFEYFSETQRNKGNFPGRFSGRQFSNSRSEMNVSTLELGDSALYLCASSPPASGGAEPQYFGPGTRLLVL.

As to this clonotype: Being one base from a much bigger clone, this may be a read error. V gene TRBV12-3 or TRBV12-4 combines with J gene TRBJ1-4, with 9 bases lining up with TRBD1. V shed 1 base and J 8 bases; nucleotides not matched to a gene: 8. The CDR3 loop spans 16 amino acids. The CDR3 sequence is CASSLGRTGVSEKLFF. The CDR3 nucleotides are TGTGCCAGCAGTTTAGGTCGGACAGGGGTGTCAGAAAAACTGTTTTTT.

In regard to this clonotype: One end of the junction fails to match germline, which may point to a read error. This chain uses TRBV7-3 with TRBJ2-7; D unresolved. The CDR3 is 13 residues long. Germline V CDR1 and CDR2: SGHTA, FQGTGA. CDR3 in DNA: TGTGCCAGCAGCCCACCCGGAAGCCACGAGCTGTACTTC. Translation: CASSPPGSHELYF.

The V and J genes are TRBV7-8 and TRBJ2-1, with D perhaps matching TRBD2 (6 bases). This CDR3 region has 13 residues. V gave up 4 bases and J gave up 10 bases, with 14 bases separating them. CDR1 SGHVS and CDR2 FQNEAQ come from the germline V gene. The CDR3 sequence is CASSWRLGSEQFF. The CDR3 DNA reads as TGTGCCAGCAGCTGGAGACTAGGAAGCGAGCAGTTCTTC.

In the case of this clonotype: One junction end does not reproduce the germline sequence, and a read error may be involved. The chain uses TRBV19 and TRBJ2-1; perhaps D is TRBD1 or TRBD2 (5 bases each). The germline CDR1 and CDR2 sequences are LNHDA and SQIVND (reference sequence). The CDR3 spans 15 residues. The CDR3 bases are TGTGCCAGTAGTATAGGGGACCGGTCCTACAATGAGCAGCTCTTC. It specifies CASSIGDRSYNEQLF.

This clonotype was found many times. The chain uses TRBV19 and TRBJ1-5; possible D gene TRBD1, 6 bases. The CDR3 has 15 residues. Per the germline V gene, CDR1 is LNHDA and CDR2 is SQIVND (reference sequence). Trimming took off 1 base at V and 8 bases at J, with 15 bases between the two ends. CDR3 residues: CASSIVSLDSKPQHF. The CDR3 nucleotides read TGTGCCAGTAGTATAGTCTCTTTGGACAGCAAGCCCCAGCATTTT.

The genes are TRBV10-1 and TRBJ1-1; 8 bases are a match to TRBD1. Germline CDR1 is WNHNN and CDR2 is SYGVQD (reference sequence). Trimming at V came to 0 bases and at J to 3 bases, leaving 0 bases not matched to a gene. This CDR3 comprises 14 residues. CDR3: CASSESTGDTEAFF. For the CDR3, the DNA is TGCGCCAGCAGTGAGTCGACAGGGGACACTGAAGCTTTCTTT.

Remarks on this clonotype: As the CDR3 is not closed by the conserved phenylalanine or tryptophan, this likely results from a read error. The chain uses TRBV7-8 and TRBJ2-5; D uncertain. CDR1 is SGHVS, CDR2 FQNEAQ, per germline. This CDR3 is 16 amino acids long. Trimming removed 0 bases at V and 1 base at J, with 12 bases between. In DNA form, the CDR3 reads TGTGCCAGCAGCTTAGCTTTCGGGCCCCTCCAAGAGACCCAGTACATC. Its protein product is CASSLAFGPLQETQYI.

Turning to this clonotype: No conserved phenylalanine or tryptophan is present at the end of the CDR3, so a read error is the likely explanation. The rearrangement links TRBV12-3 or TRBV12-4 to TRBJ1-5, with a tentative D call TRBD1 (6 bases). The CDR3 consists of 14 residues. V lost 6 bases to trimming and J lost 5 bases, with 14 bases between them. CDR3: CASSTSGAHQPQHV. For the CDR3, the DNA is TGTGCCAGCAGCACTTCGGGGGCCCATCAGCCCCAGCATGTA.

The table lists this clonotype with a few counts. This chain connects TRBV25-1 to TRBJ2-1; D is unclear. The germline V and J ends were trimmed by 9 bases and 9 bases, with 18 bases remaining between them. The CDR3 totals 13 residues. Per germline, CDR1 MGHDK and CDR2 SYGVNS. CDR3: CASSRAQVAEQFF. In nucleotides, the CDR3 is TGTGCCAGTAGTAGAGCGCAGGTCGCTGAGCAGTTCTTC.

This clonotype was detected many times. The chain recombines TRBV21-1 with TRBJ1-1. TRBV21-1 is flagged as a pseudogene. There are 15 residues in the CDR3. The CDR3 DNA follows: TGTGCCAGCAGCAAAGCGCGTCGGCGGAACACTGAAGCTTTCTTT. Translating it yields CASSKARRRNTEAFF.

The chain is built from TRBV6-2 or TRBV6-3 and TRBJ2-2; maybe TRBD1 (6 bases). V was clipped by 4 bases and J by 8 bases, with 8 bases between them. CDR3 length: 12 residues. Looked up from germline, CDR1 is MNHEY and CDR2 is SVGEGT. This CDR3 is CASSWGQGELFF. DNA for the CDR3: TGTGCCAGCAGTTGGGGGCAGGGGGAGCTGTTTTTT.